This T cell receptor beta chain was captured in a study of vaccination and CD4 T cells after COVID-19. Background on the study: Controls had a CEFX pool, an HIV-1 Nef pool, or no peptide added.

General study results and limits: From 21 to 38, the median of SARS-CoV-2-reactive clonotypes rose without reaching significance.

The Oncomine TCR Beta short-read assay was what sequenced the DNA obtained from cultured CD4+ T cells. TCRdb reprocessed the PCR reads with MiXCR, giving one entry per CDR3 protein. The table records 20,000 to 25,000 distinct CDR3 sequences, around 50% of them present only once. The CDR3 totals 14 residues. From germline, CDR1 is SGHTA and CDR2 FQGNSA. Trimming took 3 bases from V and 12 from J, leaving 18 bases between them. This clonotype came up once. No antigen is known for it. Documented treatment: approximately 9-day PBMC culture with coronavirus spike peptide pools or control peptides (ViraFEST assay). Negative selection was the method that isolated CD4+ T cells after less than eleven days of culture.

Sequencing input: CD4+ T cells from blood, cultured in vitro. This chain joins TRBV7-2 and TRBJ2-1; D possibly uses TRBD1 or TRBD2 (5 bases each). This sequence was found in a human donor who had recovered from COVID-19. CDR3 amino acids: CASSLSRENVGQFF. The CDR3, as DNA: TGTGCCAGCAGCTTGTCCAGGGAGAATGTCGGGCAGTTCTTC. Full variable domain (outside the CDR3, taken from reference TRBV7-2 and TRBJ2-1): GAGVSQSPSNKVTEKGKDVELRCDPISGHTALYWYRQSLGQGLEFLIYFQGNSAPDKSGLPSDRFSAERTGGSVSTLTIQRTQQEDSAVYLCASSLSRENVGQFFGPGTRLTVL.